The 18 T cell receptor beta chains presented below share a single source sample, sequenced in a study of beta chain features in type 1 diabetes. Sequenced material consisted of expressed TCRB transcripts (all of the isolated RNA was reverse transcribed). Sequenced by immunoSEQ multiplex PCR; TCRdb stores in-frame clones only, minus some. The table includes just over 450,000 clones, 30% detected once. Specimen: naive CD4+ T cells from blood. These TCRs come from a man aged 18 to 29 in good health.

This clone was seen a handful of times. The rearrangement links TRBV29-1 to TRBJ2-3; 10 nucleotides agree with TRBD2. The CDR3 spans 13 residues. V shed 6 bases and J 5 bases; nucleotides not matched to a gene: 5. Germline-derived CDR1 and CDR2 are SQVTM and ANQGSEA. The CDR3 DNA is TGCAGCGTCAGGGCTAGCGGGAGAGATACGCAGTATTTT. Amino acid sequence: CSVRASGRDTQYF.

The chain has TRBV21-1 and TRBJ2-1. TRBV21-1 is listed as a pseudogene. The CDR3 sequence is 16 residues long. The CDR3: CASSTSNRATDNEQFF. CDR3 bases: TGTGCCAGCAGTACCTCTAACCGGGCCACTGACAATGAGCAGTTCTTC.

This clone was recorded a few times. The genes are TRBV18 and TRBJ2-7, with D perhaps given as TRBD1 or TRBD2 (6 bases each). V was trimmed by 3 bases and J by 5 bases, leaving 11 bases between them. This CDR3 has 13 residues. Germline V gene lookup returns CDR1 KGHSH and CDR2 LQKENI. The CDR3 DNA sequence: TGTGCCAGCTCACCGGGGGGCCAGGACGAGCAGTACTTC. Protein sequence: CASSPGGQDEQYF.

This clone was counted between two and nine times. CDR3 in amino acids: CASSVGGTPTYEQYF. The DNA for the CDR3 is TGTGCCAGCAGCGTAGGGGGGACACCGACCTACGAGCAGTACTTC. The chain couples TRBV9 to TRBJ2-7; TRBD1 is a possible D gene (6 bases). Trimming stripped 0 bases from V and 2 bases from J, with 12 bases between. CDR1 is SGDLS, CDR2 YYNGEE, per germline. CDR3 size: 15 residues.

The V gene is TRBV23-1, the J gene TRBJ1-4, with a tentative D call TRBD1 (5 bases). TRBV23-1 belongs to the ORF category, with a function that is uncertain. The CDR3 length is 17 residues. V lost 0 bases, J lost 6 bases, and 17 bases lay in between. The CDR3 here is CASSQSRKTASDEKLFF. DNA for the CDR3: TGCGCCAGCAGTCAATCTCGAAAGACAGCTTCAGATGAAAAACTGTTTTTT.

The chain is built from TRBV19 and TRBJ2-5; maybe TRBD1 (6 bases). The CDR3 consists of 13 residues. Deletions cut 4 bases from V and 2 bases from J, with 8 bases between. CDR1 and CDR2 from the germline V gene are LNHDA and SQIVND (reference sequence). The CDR3 loop is CASSKDRQETQYF. The CDR3 nucleotides read TGTGCCAGTAGTAAGGACAGACAAGAGACCCAGTACTTC.

CDR3 in DNA: TGTGCCAGCACTAGACAGGGGGAGACCCAGTACTTC. The encoded protein is CASTRQGETQYF. V usage is TRBV28 and J usage is TRBJ2-5; 8 nucleotides match TRBD1. This CDR3 contains 12 residues. Germline-derived CDR1 and CDR2 are MDHEN and SYDVKM. With 7 bases clipped from V and 5 bases from J, the junction kept 3 bases outside the gene matches.

The V call is TRBV28, the J call TRBJ2-4, with D perhaps TRBD2 (6 bases). The CDR3 length is 13 residues. From germline, CDR1 is MDHEN and CDR2 SYDVKM. Trimming removed 6 bases at V and 7 bases at J, with 13 bases between. The CDR3 DNA is TGTGCCAGCAGGGGTGGAGGGCAGAACATTCAGTACTTC. Amino acid sequence: CASRGGGQNIQYF. Filled out from reference TRBV28 and TRBJ2-4, the complete variable domain reads DVKVTQSSRYLVKRTGEKVFLECVQDMDHENMFWYRQDPGLGLRLIYFSYDVKMKEKGDIPEGYSVSREKKERFSLILESASTNQTSMYLCASRGGGQNIQYFGAGTRLSVL.

Worth noting for this clone: Other DNA sequences of this sample code for an identical CDR3. This chain uses TRBV29-1 with TRBJ2-6; D remains unclear. The V end was cut by 6 bases, the J end by 0 bases, with 6 bases between. Germline CDR1 and CDR2: SQVTM and ANQGSEA. CDR3 size: 13 residues. Written as DNA, the CDR3 is TGCAGCGTGGCTGCCTCTGGGGCCAACGTCCTGACTTTC. It specifies CSVAASGANVLTF. Complete variable domain (other parts from reference TRBV29-1 and TRBJ2-6): SAVISQKPSRDICQRGTSLTIQCQVDSQVTMMFWYRQQPGQSLTLIATANQGSEATYESGFVIDKFPISRPNLTFSTLTVSNMSPEDSSIYLCSVAASGANVLTFGAGSRLTVL.

This chain connects TRBV7-2 to TRBJ2-7; D remains unclear. Trimming removed 5 bases at V and 2 bases at J, with 7 bases between. Germline loops: CDR1 SGHTA, CDR2 FQGNSA. CDR3 length: 12 residues. Here the CDR3 reads CASSEDTYEQYF. For the CDR3, the DNA is TGTGCCAGCAGCGAAGACACCTACGAGCAGTACTTC.

This clone was seen a handful of times. The rearrangement uses TRBV9 and TRBJ2-1; D is unresolved. Germline assignment: CDR1 SGDLS and CDR2 YYNGEE. The CDR3 runs to 13 residues. V lost 0 bases and J lost 3, with 4 bases in between. This CDR3 is CASSVGDYNEQFF. CDR3 nucleotides: TGTGCCAGCAGCGTAGGTGACTACAATGAGCAGTTCTTC. Full variable domain (missing parts from reference TRBV9 and TRBJ2-1): DSGVTQTPKHLITATGQRVTLRCSPRSGDLSVYWYQQSLDQGLQFLIQYYNGEERAKGNILERFSAQQFPDLHSELNLSSLELGDSALYFCASSVGDYNEQFFGPGTRLTVL.

This clone was seen a few times. CDR3 sequence: CASSYRGCPSGANVLTF. CDR3 coding DNA: TGCGCCAGCTCTTACAGGGGGTGCCCATCTGGGGCCAACGTCCTGACTTTC. The rearrangement links TRBV23-1 to TRBJ2-6, with 8 bases fitting TRBD1. TRBV23-1 is reported as an ORF; its role is uncertain. Germline trimming cut 8 bases from V and 1 base from J; bases unmatched to any gene: 10. The CDR3 loop spans 17 amino acids.

This clone was picked up a small number of times. V usage is TRBV7-8 and J usage is TRBJ2-1; the D gene is possibly TRBD1 (6 bases). This CDR3 is 15 amino acids long. The germline gives CDR1 SGHVS, CDR2 FQNEAQ. The germline V and J ends were trimmed by 0 bases and 5 bases, with 11 bases remaining between them. The CDR3 DNA is TGTGCCAGCAGCTTAGCGCTAACAGGGAACAATGAGCAGTTCTTC. Its protein product is CASSLALTGNNEQFF.

DNA for the CDR3: TGCAGTGGGGGAGCGGCAGAGACCCAGTACTTC. Translating gives CSGGAAETQYF. The V and J genes are TRBV29-1 and TRBJ2-5, with D perhaps being TRBD1 or TRBD2 (5 bases each). This CDR3 has 11 residues. CDR1 and CDR2 (germline): SQVTM, ANQGSEA.

This chain joins TRBV7-9 and TRBJ2-1, with TRBD2 matching over 7 bases. CDR3 size: 15 residues. V lost 1 base to trimming and J lost 5 bases; unmatched junction nucleotides: 5. Germline V gene data show CDR1 as SEHNR and CDR2 as FQNEAQ (reference sequence). The CDR3 region is CASSLGGSSHNEQFF. The CDR3 nucleotides are TGTGCCAGCAGCTTAGGCGGGAGCAGCCACAATGAGCAGTTCTTC.

This clone was recorded a few times. This specimen includes other DNA sequences encoding the same CDR3. This sequence joins TRBV5-1 and TRBJ2-5; 8 bases are shared with TRBD1. Germline V lookup: CDR1 SGHRS, CDR2 YFSETQ. The CDR3 spans 15 residues. Germline trimming cut 4 bases from V and 1 base from J; bases unmatched to any gene: 6. The CDR3 DNA reads as TGCGCCAGCAGCCTCGGACAGGGCCGCCAAGAGACCCAGTACTTC. Amino acids: CASSLGQGRQETQYF.

The chain carries TRBV6-1 and TRBJ2-7, with D perhaps matching TRBD1 or TRBD2 (5 bases each). The germline V gene has CDR1 MNHNS and CDR2 SASEGT. Trimming removed 5 bases from V and 3 bases from J, with 8 bases in between. CDR3 length: 12 residues. Here the CDR3 DNA reads TGTGCCAGCAGTTGGGACGTCTACGAGCAGTACTTC. Protein: CASSWDVYEQYF.

On this clone: Distinct nucleotide sequences in the sample also encode this CDR3. The chain joins TRBV5-4 to TRBJ2-6; D not certain. Trimming removed 0 bases at V and 4 bases at J, with 8 bases between. Germline CDR1 is SGHNT and CDR2 is YYREEE (reference sequence). The CDR3 extends over 15 amino acids. The CDR3 protein is CASSLVGSGANVLTF. CDR3 bases: TGTGCCAGCAGCTTGGTGGGGTCAGGGGCCAACGTCCTGACTTTC.